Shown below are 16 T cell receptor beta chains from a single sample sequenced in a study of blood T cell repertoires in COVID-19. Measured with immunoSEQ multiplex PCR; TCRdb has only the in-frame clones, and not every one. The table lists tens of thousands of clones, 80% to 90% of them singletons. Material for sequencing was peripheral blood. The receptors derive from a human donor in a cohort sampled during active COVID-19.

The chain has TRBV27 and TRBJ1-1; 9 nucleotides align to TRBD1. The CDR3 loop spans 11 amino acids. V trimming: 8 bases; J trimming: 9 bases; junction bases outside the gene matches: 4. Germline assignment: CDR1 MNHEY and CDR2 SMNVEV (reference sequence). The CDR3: CASGQGRKAFF. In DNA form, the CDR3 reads TGTGCCAGCGGACAGGGGAGAAAAGCTTTCTTT.

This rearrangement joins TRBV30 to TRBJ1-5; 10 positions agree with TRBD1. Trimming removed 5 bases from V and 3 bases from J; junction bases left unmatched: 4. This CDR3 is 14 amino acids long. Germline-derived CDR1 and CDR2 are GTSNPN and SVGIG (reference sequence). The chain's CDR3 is CAWGQGVFNQPQHF. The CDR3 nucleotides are TGTGCCTGGGGACAGGGGGTTTTCAATCAGCCCCAGCATTTT.

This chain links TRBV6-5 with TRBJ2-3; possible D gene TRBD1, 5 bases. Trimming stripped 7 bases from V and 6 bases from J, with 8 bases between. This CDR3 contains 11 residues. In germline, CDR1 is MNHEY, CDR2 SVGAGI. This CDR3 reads CASKAGDTQYF. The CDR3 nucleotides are TGTGCCAGCAAAGCAGGGGATACGCAGTATTTT.

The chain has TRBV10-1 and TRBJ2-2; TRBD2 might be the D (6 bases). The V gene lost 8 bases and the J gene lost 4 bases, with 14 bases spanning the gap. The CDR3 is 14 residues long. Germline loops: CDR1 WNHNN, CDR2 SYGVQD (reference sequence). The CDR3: CASPREFPTGELFF. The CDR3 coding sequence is TGCGCCAGCCCCCGGGAGTTCCCCACCGGGGAGCTGTTTTTT.

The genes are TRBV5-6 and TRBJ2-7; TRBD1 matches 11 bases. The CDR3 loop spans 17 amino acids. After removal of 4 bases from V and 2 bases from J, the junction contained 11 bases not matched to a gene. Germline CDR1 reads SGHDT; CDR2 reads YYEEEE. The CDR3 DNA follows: TGTGCCAGCAGCGCGGGACAGGGGGGTCTCTCAGCCTACGAGCAGTACTTC. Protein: CASSAGQGGLSAYEQYF.

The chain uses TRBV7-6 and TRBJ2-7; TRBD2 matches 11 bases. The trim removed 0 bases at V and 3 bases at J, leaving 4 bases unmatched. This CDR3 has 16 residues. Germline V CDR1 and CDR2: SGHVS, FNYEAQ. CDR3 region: CASSLAASGRNYEQYF. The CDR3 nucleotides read TGTGCCAGCAGCTTAGCGGCTAGCGGGAGGAACTACGAGCAGTACTTC. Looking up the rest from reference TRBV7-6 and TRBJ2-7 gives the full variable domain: GAGVSQSPRYKVTKRGQDVALRCDPISGHVSLYWYRQALGQGPEFLTYFNYEAQQDKSGLPNDRFSAERPEGSISTLTIQRTEQRDSAMYRCASSLAASGRNYEQYFGPGTRLTVT.

CDR3 residues: CASSLAAGEVYNEQFF. In DNA form, the CDR3 reads TGTGCCAGCAGCTTGGCCGCGGGAGAAGTTTACAATGAGCAGTTCTTC. This chain connects TRBV5-4 to TRBJ2-1; 7 positions match TRBD2. After removal of 0 bases from V and 4 bases from J, the junction contained 7 bases not matched to a gene. CDR3 length equals 16 residues. Germline assignment: CDR1 SGHNT and CDR2 YYREEE (reference sequence).

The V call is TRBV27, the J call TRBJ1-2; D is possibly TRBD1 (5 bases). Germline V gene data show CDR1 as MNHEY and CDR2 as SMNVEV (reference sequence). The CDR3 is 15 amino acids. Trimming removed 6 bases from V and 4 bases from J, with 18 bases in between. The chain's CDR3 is CASSPYFGGLYGYTF. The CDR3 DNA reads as TGTGCCAGCAGCCCATATTTCGGGGGTCTCTATGGCTACACCTTC.

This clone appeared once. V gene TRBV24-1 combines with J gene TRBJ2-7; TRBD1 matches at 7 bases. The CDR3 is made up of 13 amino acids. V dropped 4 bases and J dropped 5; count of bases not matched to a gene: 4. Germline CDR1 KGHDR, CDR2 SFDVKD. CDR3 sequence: CATSDATGNEQYF. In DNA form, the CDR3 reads TGTGCCACCAGTGACGCGACAGGGAACGAGCAGTACTTC.

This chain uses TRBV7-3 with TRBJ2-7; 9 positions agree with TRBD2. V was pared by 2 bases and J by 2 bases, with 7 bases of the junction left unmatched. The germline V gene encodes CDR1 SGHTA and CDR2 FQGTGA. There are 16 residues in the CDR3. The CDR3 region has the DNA TGTGCCAGCAGCTTAGACGAGGCTAGCGGGGCCTACGAGCAGTACTTC. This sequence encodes CASSLDEASGAYEQYF.

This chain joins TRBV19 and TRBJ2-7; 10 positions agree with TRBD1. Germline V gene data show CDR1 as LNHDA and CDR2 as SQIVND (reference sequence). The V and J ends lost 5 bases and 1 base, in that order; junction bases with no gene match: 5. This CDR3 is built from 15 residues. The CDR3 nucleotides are TGTGCCAGTAGTCCTGGGACAGGGGCATCCTACGAGCAGTACTTC. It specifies CASSPGTGASYEQYF. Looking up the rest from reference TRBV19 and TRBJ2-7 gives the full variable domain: DGGITQSPKYLFRKEGQNVTLSCEQNLNHDAMYWYRQDPGQGLRLIYYSQIVNDFQKGDIAEGYSVSREKKESFPLTVTSAQKNPTAFYLCASSPGTGASYEQYFGPGTRLTVT.

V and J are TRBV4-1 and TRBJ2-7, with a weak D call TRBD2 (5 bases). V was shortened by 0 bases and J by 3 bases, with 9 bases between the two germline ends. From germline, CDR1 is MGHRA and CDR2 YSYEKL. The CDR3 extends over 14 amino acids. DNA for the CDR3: TGCGCCAGCAGCCAAGAACGAGCGGTCTACGAGCAGTACTTC. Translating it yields CASSQERAVYEQYF.

Here the CDR3 reads CASRLLAGGGYNEQFF. The CDR3 DNA reads TGTGCCAGTAGACTACTAGCGGGAGGCGGCTACAATGAGCAGTTCTTC. The chain links TRBV19 to TRBJ2-1, with 12 bases lining up with TRBD2. CDR3 length equals 16 residues. CDR1 and CDR2 from the germline V gene are LNHDA and SQIVND (reference sequence). J gave up 3 bases and V 6 bases, and 6 bases lay outside the gene matches.

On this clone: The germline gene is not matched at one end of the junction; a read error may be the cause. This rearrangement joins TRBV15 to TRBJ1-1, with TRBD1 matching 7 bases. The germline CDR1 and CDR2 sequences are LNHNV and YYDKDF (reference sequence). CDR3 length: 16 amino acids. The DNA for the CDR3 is TGTGCCACCAGCGGAGATGACAGGGACCTGAACACTGAAGCTTTCTTT. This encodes CATSGDDRDLNTEAFF.

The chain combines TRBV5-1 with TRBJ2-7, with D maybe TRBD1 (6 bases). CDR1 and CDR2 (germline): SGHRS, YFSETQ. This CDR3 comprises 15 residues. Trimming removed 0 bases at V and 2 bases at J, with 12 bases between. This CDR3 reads CASSLERQAPYEQYF. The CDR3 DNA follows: TGCGCCAGCAGCTTGGAGAGACAGGCCCCCTACGAGCAGTACTTC.

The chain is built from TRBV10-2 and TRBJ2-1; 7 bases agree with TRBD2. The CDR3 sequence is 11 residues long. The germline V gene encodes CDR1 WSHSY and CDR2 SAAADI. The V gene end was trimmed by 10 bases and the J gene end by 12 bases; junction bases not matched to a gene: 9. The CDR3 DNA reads TGCGCCACCTCTGGACTAGTCGGGCAGTTCTTC. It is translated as CATSGLVGQFF.